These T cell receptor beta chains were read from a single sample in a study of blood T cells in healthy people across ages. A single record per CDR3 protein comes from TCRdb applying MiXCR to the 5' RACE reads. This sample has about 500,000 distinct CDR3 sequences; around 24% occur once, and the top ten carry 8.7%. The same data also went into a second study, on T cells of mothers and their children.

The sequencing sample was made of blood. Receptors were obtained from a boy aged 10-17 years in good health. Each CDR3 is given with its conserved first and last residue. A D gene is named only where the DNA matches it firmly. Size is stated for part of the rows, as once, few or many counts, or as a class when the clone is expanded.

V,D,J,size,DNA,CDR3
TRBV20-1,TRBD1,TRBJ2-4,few,TGCAGTGCCAAACGTGGGGGGACAGGGTACAAAAACATTCAGTACTTC,CSAKRGGTGYKNIQYF
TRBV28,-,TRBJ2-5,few,TGTGCCAGCAGCCGGGACGTTACCCCAGAGACCCAGTACTTC,CASSRDVTPETQYF
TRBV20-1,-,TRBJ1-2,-,TGCAGTGCTAGTGAATGGCCAGGGGCTGGCTATGGCTACACCTTC,CSASEWPGAGYGYTF
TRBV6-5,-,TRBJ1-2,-,TGTGCCACCACCCTACATCCTCGGGCAGATGGCTACACCTTC,CATTLHPRADGYTF
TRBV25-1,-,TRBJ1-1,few,TGCGCCAGCAGTGACTGGGCCAGGAACACTGAAGCTTTCTTT,CASSDWARNTEAFF
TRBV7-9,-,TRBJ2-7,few,TGTGCCAGCATGGGAGACAGTCCCTACGAGCAGTACTTC,CASMGDSPYEQYF
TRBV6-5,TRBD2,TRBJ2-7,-,TGTGCCAGCAGTTATGGTAGCGGGGGAGGCTACGAGCAGTACTTC,CASSYGSGGGYEQYF
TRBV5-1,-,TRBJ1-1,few,TGCGCCAGCAGCTTGGTGGCGGGCGCTGAAGCTTTCTTT,CASSLVAGAEAFF
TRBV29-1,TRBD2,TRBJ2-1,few,TGCAGCGTTGAACCTACTAGCGGGGTTTCCTACAATGAGCAGTTCTTC,CSVEPTSGVSYNEQFF
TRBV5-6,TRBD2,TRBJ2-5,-,TGTGCCAGCAGCCTTGACCCCGGGACTACTAAAGAGACCCAGTACTTC,CASSLDPGTTKETQYF
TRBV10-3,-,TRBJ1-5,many,TGTGCCATCAGTGAGTGGGGGGGGAGCGGCAATCAGCCCCAGCATTTT,CAISEWGGSGNQPQHF
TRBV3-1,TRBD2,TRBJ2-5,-,TGTGCCAGCAGCCCTACTAGCGCAGAGACCCAGTACTTC,CASSPTSAETQYF
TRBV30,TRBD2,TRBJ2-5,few,TGTGCCTGGAGCGGAACTAGCGGGGGACAAGAGACCCAGTACTTC,CAWSGTSGGQETQYF
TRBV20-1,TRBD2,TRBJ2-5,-,TGCAGTGCTAGAGATGGGACTAGCGGGACCAAGCAGACCCAGTACTTC,CSARDGTSGTKQTQYF
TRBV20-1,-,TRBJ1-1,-,TGCAGTGCGTTAGTCCATTACACTGAAGCTTTCTTT,CSALVHYTEAFF
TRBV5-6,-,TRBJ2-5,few,TGTGCCAGCAGCTTGTATCCGGGAAAAGGGGAGCAGTACTTC,CASSLYPGKGEQYF
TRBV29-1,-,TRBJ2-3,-,TGCAGCGCCGCCTCTCGGGCGGGCACAGATACGCAGTGTTTT,CSAASRAGTDTQCF